This T cell receptor (beta chain) was identified during a study of T cell clonotyping in hematopoietic cell transplantation (dated by TCRdb to about 2021). Turning to the overall study: Pretransplant recipient samples were obtained after cytoreduction. A total of 135 blood samples were collected in the study from some 37 consecutive transplant recipients and their related donors. Patients were recruited between September 2015 and 2017 and followed until late 2020 or death.

The label giving this sample's time point can be read as: recipient sample about 28 days before transplant, after cytoreduction. Blood samples were obtained from recipients approximately 28 days before transplant and at days 30, 100 and 180 after transplant. Nuclei Lysis Solution was used to extract genomic DNA from fresh or cryopreserved unfractionated peripheral blood mononuclear cells. For this clone: The clone's antigen remains unknown. Within one base of it there is no much larger clone, and no base qualities were kept.

Overall study outcomes, separate from this receptor: Inverse Simpson Index values from donors and from recipients before transplant predicted broader TCR repertoire diversity after transplant. Sample size was limited, and cells were not sorted, so CD4 and CD8 repertoire contributions could not be separated. A decrease in recipient TCR diversity was observed after transplant, and a progressive increase in pathologically expanded clonotypes was seen from day 30 to day 180. Overlap with donor repertoires was found for only a small fraction of recipient repertoires, with over 97% found to appear de novo at the given depth.

According to the germline V gene, CDR1 reads MNHNS and CDR2 reads SASEGT. The CDR3 covers 17 residues, taking in both the cysteine and the phenylalanine. Only the CDR3 region is kept as DNA, spanning 51 bases read in frame from base 1. A distance of 13 bases separates the germline ends of V and J, which lose 0 bases and 1 base respectively. TCR beta CDR3 regions were amplified from genomic DNA with the immunoSEQ assay, a bias-controlled multiplex PCR using V- and J-specific primers. In a second PCR step, a proprietary barcode and Illumina adapter sequences were attached to the CDR3 amplicons. An Illumina MiSeq instrument was used for sequencing of the CDR3 libraries. Per the authors' processing: Export and quality control were performed with immunoSEQ Analyzer 3.0, and downstream analyses were performed with R Bioconductor and Immunarch. Only productive rearrangements in the normalized downsampled data set were used to calculate repertoire metrics. Clonotypes larger than 5 templates in the normalized cohort were defined as pathologically expanded. The Inverse Simpson Index served as the measure of repertoire diversity. To capture all clonotypes, CMV-specificity analyses were performed on the non-normalized data set. The source is immuneACCESS, and TCRdb retained only in-frame sequences with V and J called. Part of the clones is not carried over; for the studies checked, unresolved V genes explain less than half of this, and the remainder is unexplained. V, J and clone size are those of that table, while D and trimming were read from the DNA. Counted in this sample were approximately 26,000 clones; roughly 82% of them appeared once. The ten biggest clones cover about a quarter of the sample.

This sample comprised peripheral blood mononuclear cells, obtained before stem cell transplant. The sequence is built from TRBV6-1 and TRBJ1-5; no D gene is confidently identified. The sequence derives from a woman aged 60 to 75 with acute myeloid leukemia. Some clones in this sample may be carry-over from other donors' samples. The CDR3 protein: CASSEATEAGSNQPQHF. The sequence in DNA is TGTGCCAGCAGTGAAGCAACGGAGGCGGGCAGCAATCAGCCCCAGCATTTT.